The rows below give T cell receptor beta chains drawn from one sample of a study of cytomegalovirus exposure and HLA in healthy donors. The table came from immunoSEQ multiplex PCR; TCRdb's copy has only in-frame clones and leaves some out. The table lists under 200,000 clones, approximately 90% of them singletons. The specimen sequenced was PBMCs. The receptors come from a woman under 40 in good health and CMV-seronegative. CDR3s include the opening cysteine and the closing phenylalanine or tryptophan. The D gene is left open where the match is weak. Some rows have no size entry. The others give once, few or many, or a class for an expanded clone.

J gene,V gene,clone size,D gene,CDR3 DNA,CDR3 protein
TRBJ2-2,TRBV9,.,TRBD2,TGTGCCAGCAGCGTAGAGGCTAGCGGGACGGAGAACACCGGGGAGCTGTTTTTT,CASSVEASGTENTGELFF
TRBJ1-1,TRBV7-9,.,.,TGTTCCAGCAGCCCGGAGGTCACTGAAGCTTTCTTT,CSSSPEVTEAFF
TRBJ2-2,TRBV9,.,TRBD1,TGTGCCAGCACCACAGGGGGCCCGTCGAGTGGCGGGGAGCTGTTTTTT,CASTTGGPSSGGELFF
TRBJ2-3,TRBV5-1,once,.,TGCGCCAGCAGCGCGGACACCTCGAGCACAGATACGCAGTATTTT,CASSADTSSTDTQYF
TRBJ1-2,TRBV27,once,.,TGTGCCAACAGGGAGGGAGGGAAAGGTTATGGCTACACCTTC,CANREGGKGYGYTF
TRBJ1-3,TRBV19,few,.,TGTGCCAGTAACCCCGATGGCGCAGGGCCTTTACGCGGAAACACCATATATTTT,CASNPDGAGPLRGNTIYF
TRBJ1-3,TRBV30,.,.,TGTGCCTGGAGTGTAGGGTCAGATTGGAGGAACACCATATATTTT,CAWSVGSDWRNTIYF
TRBJ2-3,TRBV11-2,.,.,TGTGCCAGCAGCCCCCCTTCTAGAGGTACAGATACGCAGTATTTT,CASSPPSRGTDTQYF
TRBJ2-3,TRBV5-1,.,.,TGCGCCAGCAGCTTGGCAGGGATTGGCACAGATACGCAGTATTTT,CASSLAGIGTDTQYF
TRBJ2-7,TRBV7-3,.,.,TGTGCCAGCAGCTTACAACCACTAGCCTACGAGCAGTACTTC,CASSLQPLAYEQYF
TRBJ1-2,TRBV5-6,.,TRBD1,TGTGCCAGCAGCTTACAGGGGGCGCATGGCTACACCTTC,CASSLQGAHGYTF
TRBJ2-7,TRBV5-5,.,.,TGTGCCAGCAGCCCTGATGCAGGGCGCTACGAGCAGTACTTC,CASSPDAGRYEQYF
TRBJ2-1,TRBV4-1,.,TRBD2,TGCGCCAGCAGCCCTTTCTGGCGGGAGTACAATGAGCAGTTCTTC,CASSPFWREYNEQFF
TRBJ1-1,TRBV14,.,TRBD1,TGTGCCAGCAGCTTCCGGACAGGTGGGGCCATGAACACTGAAGCTTTCTTT,CASSFRTGGAMNTEAFF
TRBJ1-6,TRBV7-2,.,.,TGTGCCAGCAGCTTAGTTGAGGGAGGGAATTCACCCCTCCACTTT,CASSLVEGGNSPLHF
TRBJ1-5,TRBV27,.,TRBD1,TGTGCCAGCAGTGCGGGGACAGTGGGCAATCAGCCCCAGCATTTT,CASSAGTVGNQPQHF
TRBJ2-7,TRBV4-1,.,TRBD2,TGCGCCAGCAGCCAAGAGGGACTAGCGGGAGAGGGCTCCTACGAGCAGTACTTC,CASSQEGLAGEGSYEQYF
TRBJ2-2,TRBV7-9,.,.,TGTGCCAGCAGCCCGGGACACTTAGAACAGACCGGGGAGCTGTTTTTT,CASSPGHLEQTGELFF
TRBJ2-5,TRBV7-9,.,TRBD2,TGTGCCAGCAGCTCCAAAGGCACCAGCGGGGTGGCGCCCCAGTACTTC,CASSSKGTSGVAPQYF
TRBJ1-2,TRBV2,.,.,TGTGCCAGCAGACCCCGACAGGAGATTAACTATGGCTACACCTTC,CASRPRQEINYGYTF
TRBJ1-5,TRBV27,.,TRBD1,TGTGCCAGCAGTTCCGGGACAGGGCCCGGTAAGCCCCAGCATTTT,CASSSGTGPGKPQHF
TRBJ1-6,TRBV11-2,.,.,TGTGCCAGCAGCTTCGCAGGGGAATCCTATAATTCACCCCTCCACTTT,CASSFAGESYNSPLHF
TRBJ2-7,TRBV4-3,.,.,TGCGCCAGCAGCCAAGATCGAGGATTCGAGCAGTACTTC,CASSQDRGFEQYF
TRBJ2-5,TRBV30,once,TRBD2,TGTGCCTGGAGTGGGGGACTAGCGGGAGTATCATCTTACTTC,CAWSGGLAGVSSYF
TRBJ2-3,TRBV19,.,.,TGTGCCAGTAGTATCCGTAGCGCGAGCACAGATACGCAGTATTTT,CASSIRSASTDTQYF
TRBJ2-1,TRBV29-1,.,.,TGCAGCGTTGAGCTAGACGCGGAGCAGTTCTTC,CSVELDAEQFF
TRBJ2-1,TRBV29-1,.,TRBD2,TGCAGCGCGGGGGGGGCAAGCCCAGGATGGGAGCAGTTCTTC,CSAGGASPGWEQFF
TRBJ1-1,TRBV6-5,.,TRBD1,TGTGCCAGCAGTTACTCAGACAGGGGACGATCGGCTGAAGCTTTCTTT,CASSYSDRGRSAEAFF
TRBJ1-6,TRBV27,.,.,TGTGCCAGCAGTAGAGGGGACATAAGTCTCCACTTT,CASSRGDISLHF
TRBJ2-7,TRBV11-2,.,TRBD2,TGTGCCAGCAGCTCGACTAGCGGGGCCTACGAGCAGTACTTC,CASSSTSGAYEQYF